The 29 T cell receptor beta chains below all came from one sample that was sequenced in a study of T cell responses to AZD1222 COVID-19 vaccine. Repertoires were generated with immunoSEQ multiplex PCR, while TCRdb's copy carries only in-frame clones and drops some. This sample has more than 80,000 clones, with 80% to 95% found just once. Sequences were derived from peripheral blood, sampled 28 days after the second AZD1222 dose. The receptors stem from an adult who received the AZD1222 COVID-19 vaccine.

The chain uses TRBV6-1 and TRBJ1-3; D not certain. The germline V gene encodes CDR1 MNHNS and CDR2 SASEGT. V was pared by 3 bases and J by 4 bases, with 13 bases between. The length of the CDR3 is 15 residues. CDR3: CASSDSAWAGNTIYF. The CDR3 bases are TGTGCCAGCAGTGATTCCGCTTGGGCCGGAAACACCATATATTTT.

The J gene is TRBJ1-2, the V gene TRBV24-1; 7 bases line up with TRBD1. The germline CDR1 and CDR2 sequences are KGHDR and SFDVKD. There are 14 residues in the CDR3. With V trimmed by 3 bases and J by 3 bases, 3 bases remained unmatched. The CDR3 loop reads CATSDRGQDYGYTF. The CDR3 coding sequence is TGTGCCACCAGTGATAGGGGGCAGGACTATGGCTACACCTTC.

This rearrangement joins TRBV6-1 to TRBJ1-3, with 7 bases aligning to TRBD1. Germline V gene data show CDR1 as MNHNS and CDR2 as SASEGT. V trimming: 4 bases; J trimming: 0 bases; junction bases outside the gene matches: 9. This CDR3 contains 17 residues. This CDR3 reads CASSGRQGGISGNTIYF. The CDR3 DNA reads as TGTGCCAGCAGTGGAAGACAGGGAGGGATCTCTGGAAACACCATATATTTT.

V usage is TRBV6-5 and J usage is TRBJ1-2; tentative D call: TRBD1 (5 bases). In germline, CDR1 is MNHEY, CDR2 SVGAGI. The CDR3 covers 15 residues. Trimming cost V 6 bases and J 5 bases, with 19 bases left between them. The CDR3 DNA is TGTGCCAGCAGCCCACAGGACGGGCCTGGGTATGGCTACACCTTC. Translated, it gives CASSPQDGPGYGYTF.

The chain uses TRBV7-2 and TRBJ2-5, with unresolved D. V shed 8 bases and J shed 3 bases, with 7 bases lying between them. The CDR3 is 11 amino acids. Looked up from germline, CDR1 is SGHTA and CDR2 is FQGNSA. The CDR3 sequence: CASSVEETQYF. The DNA of the CDR3 is TGTGCCAGCTCGGTTGAAGAGACCCAGTACTTC.

This clone was observed a handful of times. The V gene is TRBV28, the J gene TRBJ2-1; TRBD2 agrees at 8 bases. Germline CDR1 MDHEN, CDR2 SYDVKM. The CDR3 consists of 18 residues. J lost 0 bases, V lost 2 bases, and 9 bases had no gene match. The CDR3 DNA sequence: TGTGCCAGCAGTTTAAGTTACCGGGGGGGGTCCTCCTACAATGAGCAGTTCTTC. Its protein is CASSLSYRGGSSYNEQFF.

The chain combines TRBV6-6 with TRBJ1-2; D possibly corresponds to TRBD1 (5 bases). Trimming removed 2 bases from V and 7 bases from J, with 11 bases in between. Looked up from germline, CDR1 is MNHNY and CDR2 is SVGAGI (reference sequence). The CDR3 is made up of 13 amino acids. The CDR3 is CASSYQGNGGYTF. CDR3 bases: TGTGCCAGCAGTTACCAGGGTAACGGTGGCTACACCTTC.

The chain combines TRBV6-5 with TRBJ1-5; D is unclear. Trimming took 6 bases from V and 7 from J, leaving 13 bases between them. In germline, CDR1 is MNHEY, CDR2 SVGAGI. The CDR3 runs 13 residues. CDR3 sequence: CASSHEDRQPQHF. The DNA for the CDR3 is TGTGCCAGCAGCCATGAAGACCGCCAGCCCCAGCATTTT.

V usage is TRBV27 and J usage is TRBJ2-5; D remains ambiguous. Trimming took off 4 bases at V and 1 base at J, with 7 bases between the two ends. Germline-derived CDR1 and CDR2 are MNHEY and SMNVEV (reference sequence). The CDR3 is made up of 13 amino acids. CDR3 sequence: CASSSNFQETQYF. The DNA of the CDR3 is TGTGCCAGCAGTTCCAACTTCCAAGAGACCCAGTACTTC.

CDR3 DNA sequence: TGTGCCAGCAGAGGACCGCCGAACACTGAAGCTTTCTTT. It yields the protein CASRGPPNTEAFF. This rearrangement joins TRBV6-5 to TRBJ1-1; D uncertain. V lost 6 bases and J lost 1, with 9 bases in between. The CDR3 extends over 13 amino acids. Germline loops: CDR1 MNHEY, CDR2 SVGAGI.

The CDR3 DNA is TGTGCCACCAGCAGAGGTCAGGGGGCGCGCATTGAGCAGTTCTTC. This translates into CATSRGQGARIEQFF. The chain uses TRBV15 and TRBJ2-1, with TRBD1 identical over 8 bases. The CDR3 has 15 residues. Trimming at V came to 1 base and at J to 9 bases, leaving 8 bases not matched to a gene. Germline V gene data show CDR1 as LNHNV and CDR2 as YYDKDF (reference sequence).

V and J are TRBV10-2 and TRBJ1-2; 7 nucleotides match TRBD1. This CDR3 has 14 amino acids. Trimming took 6 bases from V and 8 from J; bases not matched to a gene: 12. Germline CDR1 and CDR2: WSHSY and SAAADI. The CDR3 DNA reads as TGCGCCAGCAGGGGAGGGGGACAGAATTACGGCTACACCTTC. Amino acid sequence: CASRGGGQNYGYTF.

This rearrangement joins TRBV15 to TRBJ1-1; 9 bases match TRBD1. CDR3 size: 15 residues. Germline CDR1 and CDR2: LNHNV and YYDKDF (reference sequence). The junction had 9 bases not matched to a gene; V was cut back by 5 bases and J by 5 bases. The CDR3 DNA is TGTGCCACCAGCCAAGGGACAGGGCCCGAGACTGAAGCTTTCTTT. Protein: CATSQGTGPETEAFF.

The chain combines TRBV19 with TRBJ2-1; D gene ambiguous. The CDR3 is 14 amino acids. V was pared by 5 bases and J by 0 bases, with 8 bases between. Germline V gene sequence: CDR1 LNHDA, CDR2 SQIVND (reference sequence). The DNA of the CDR3 is TGTGCCAGTAGTCCCAGCCGCTCCTACAATGAGCAGTTCTTC. This gives the protein CASSPSRSYNEQFF.

The gene calls are TRBV4-2 and TRBJ1-6, with D maybe TRBD1 (5 bases). The CDR3 runs to 18 residues. Trimming shortened V by 3 bases and J by 6 bases, and 21 bases separated the two germline ends. In germline, CDR1 is LGHNA, CDR2 YNFKEQ. The CDR3 sequence is CASSHAGGGAFGNSPLHF. The DNA of the CDR3 is TGTGCCAGCAGCCACGCGGGTGGAGGGGCTTTCGGTAATTCACCCCTCCACTTT.

The CDR3 spells CASTPTITKTEAFF. The CDR3 nucleotides are TGTGCCAGCACCCCGACCATCACGAAGACTGAAGCTTTCTTT. The chain recombines TRBV5-6 with TRBJ1-1, with no clear D. The ends were cut back, 6 bases at V and 5 bases at J, with 17 bases in the middle. The CDR3 sequence is 14 residues long. Germline V CDR1 and CDR2: SGHDT, YYEEEE. Using reference TRBV5-6 and TRBJ1-1 for the parts outside the CDR3, the full variable domain is DAGVTQSPTHLIKTRGQQVTLRCSPKSGHDTVSWYQQALGQGPQFIFQYYEEEERQRGNFPDRFSGHQFPNYSSELNVNALLLGDSALYLCASTPTITKTEAFFGQGTRLTVV.

The gene calls are TRBV7-3 and TRBJ1-6; the match to TRBD1 covers 7 bases. With 8 bases clipped from V and 8 bases from J, the junction kept 9 bases outside the gene matches. The CDR3 contains 14 residues. Per germline, CDR1 SGHTA and CDR2 FQGTGA. In nucleotides, the CDR3 is TGTGCCAGCTCTAAAGGGGGCGTTTATTCACCCCTCCACTTT. Protein sequence: CASSKGGVYSPLHF. The entire variable domain, with the rest obtained from reference TRBV7-3 and TRBJ1-6, is as follows: GAGVSQTPSNKVTEKGKYVELRCDPISGHTALYWYRQSLGQGPEFLIYFQGTGAADDSGLPNDRFFAVRPEGSVSTLKIQRTERGDSAVYLCASSKGGVYSPLHFGNGTRLTVT.

The V and J genes are TRBV27 and TRBJ2-3; 7 nucleotides line up with TRBD2. CDR1 and CDR2 (germline): MNHEY, SMNVEV (reference sequence). The length of the CDR3 is 16 residues. V lost 5 bases and J lost 2; bases outside the gene matches: 10. Written as DNA, the CDR3 is TGTGCCAGCAGTCCTCTAGCGGTAGCGACCACAGATACGCAGTATTTT. Translated: CASSPLAVATTDTQYF.

The chain joins TRBV4-3 to TRBJ2-7, with 8 bases aligning to TRBD1. The V gene's germline CDR1 is LGHNA and CDR2 YSLEER. The V segment lost 0 bases and the J segment 5 bases; nucleotides outside the gene matches: 6. CDR3 length equals 15 residues. The CDR3 loop reads CASSQESRGHDEQYF. CDR3 nucleotide sequence: TGCGCCAGCAGCCAAGAAAGCAGGGGGCATGACGAGCAGTACTTC.

The chain links TRBV7-8 to TRBJ1-1; 11 bases are shared with TRBD1. CDR3 length: 17 amino acids. The germline V gene has CDR1 SGHVS and CDR2 FQNEAQ. With V trimmed by 0 bases and J by 3 bases, 6 bases remained unmatched. The CDR3 loop is CASSLADRGPLDTEAFF. The CDR3 region has the DNA TGTGCCAGCAGCTTAGCGGACAGGGGGCCTTTGGACACTGAAGCTTTCTTT.

The V and J genes are TRBV18 and TRBJ1-1; possibly TRBD1 for D (5 bases). Germline values: CDR1 KGHSH, CDR2 LQKENI. Trimming took 2 bases from V and 8 from J, leaving 21 bases between them. This CDR3 spans 16 amino acids. DNA of the CDR3: TGTGCCAGCTCACCATTTGGAACCCCCCAGGGTAACGAAGCTTTCTTT. Its protein is CASSPFGTPQGNEAFF.

This clone was recorded once. This chain joins TRBV19 and TRBJ1-6, with no clear D. V gave up 5 bases and J gave up 0 bases, with 17 bases separating them. Germline V gives CDR1 LNHDA, CDR2 SQIVND (reference sequence). The CDR3 contains 18 residues. The CDR3 loop is CASSPGPTATSYNSPLHF. The CDR3 bases are TGTGCCAGTAGTCCCGGGCCCACAGCCACCTCCTATAATTCACCCCTCCACTTT. The complete variable domain, with remaining parts taken from reference TRBV19 and TRBJ1-6, reads DGGITQSPKYLFRKEGQNVTLSCEQNLNHDAMYWYRQDPGQGLRLIYYSQIVNDFQKGDIAEGYSVSREKKESFPLTVTSAQKNPTAFYLCASSPGPTATSYNSPLHFGNGTRLTVT.

The chain employs TRBV12-3 or TRBV12-4 and TRBJ1-2, with 9 bases lining up with TRBD1. This CDR3 comprises 13 residues. V trimming: 5 bases; J trimming: 8 bases; junction bases outside the gene matches: 6. The CDR3 loop is CASSLLTGGGYTF. DNA of the CDR3: TGTGCCAGCAGTCTGCTGACAGGGGGAGGCTACACCTTC.

The chain joins TRBV5-1 to TRBJ1-6; D remains unclear. V gave up 4 bases and J gave up 5 bases, with 13 bases separating them. Germline V gene data show CDR1 as SGHRS and CDR2 as YFSETQ. The CDR3 length is 15 residues. The CDR3 here is CASSPGSPNNSPLHF. CDR3 DNA sequence: TGCGCCAGCAGCCCCGGTTCCCCTAATAATTCACCCCTCCACTTT.

This rearrangement joins TRBV28 to TRBJ1-1, with 7 bases aligning to TRBD1. The CDR3 is made up of 13 amino acids. Germline CDR1 is MDHEN and CDR2 is SYDVKM. The V and J ends lost 3 bases and 12 bases, in that order; junction bases with no gene match: 10. For the CDR3, the DNA is TGTGCCAGCAGTTTCCCTGCAGGGGGTTGGTCTTTCTTT. Translating it yields CASSFPAGGWSFF.

The gene calls are TRBV19 and TRBJ2-7, with 7 bases lining up with TRBD2. J gave up 3 bases and V 10 bases, and 3 bases lay outside the gene matches. CDR3 length equals 11 residues. Germline lookup yields CDR1 LNHDA and CDR2 SQIVND (reference sequence). The CDR3 nucleotides are TGTGCCACCGGACTAGTCTACGAGCAGTACTTC. Amino acid sequence: CATGLVYEQYF. Together with reference TRBV19 and TRBJ2-7, the CDR3 gives the full variable domain: DGGITQSPKYLFRKEGQNVTLSCEQNLNHDAMYWYRQDPGQGLRLIYYSQIVNDFQKGDIAEGYSVSREKKESFPLTVTSAQKNPTAFYLCATGLVYEQYFGPGTRLTVT.

This clone was picked up one time. The rearrangement joins TRBV7-2 to TRBJ2-3; 9 bases agree with TRBD1. Looked up from germline, CDR1 is SGHTA and CDR2 is FQGNSA. The CDR3 length is 17 residues. With V trimmed by 5 bases and J by 4 bases, 13 bases remained unmatched. CDR3 loop: CASSPGTGRPGADTQYF. DNA for the CDR3: TGTGCCAGCAGCCCCGGGACAGGGCGACCAGGAGCAGATACGCAGTATTTT.

V gene TRBV11-2 combines with J gene TRBJ1-1; TRBD1 matches 8 bases. This CDR3 is 15 amino acids long. Germline V gene data show CDR1 as SGHAT and CDR2 as FQNNGV. With V trimmed by 5 bases and J by 3 bases, 8 bases remained unmatched. CDR3 protein: CASSLHSGGHTEAFF. The CDR3 bases are TGTGCCAGCAGCCTTCACTCAGGGGGCCACACTGAAGCTTTCTTT.

The genes are TRBV10-3 and TRBJ2-3, with 8 nucleotides matching TRBD1. V was clipped by 6 bases and J by 2 bases; unmatched bases: 7. In germline, CDR1 is ENHRY, CDR2 SYGVKD. The CDR3 contains 15 residues. This CDR3 is CAISLGQDITDTQYF. In nucleotides, the CDR3 is TGTGCCATCAGCCTGGGACAGGATATCACAGATACGCAGTATTTT.